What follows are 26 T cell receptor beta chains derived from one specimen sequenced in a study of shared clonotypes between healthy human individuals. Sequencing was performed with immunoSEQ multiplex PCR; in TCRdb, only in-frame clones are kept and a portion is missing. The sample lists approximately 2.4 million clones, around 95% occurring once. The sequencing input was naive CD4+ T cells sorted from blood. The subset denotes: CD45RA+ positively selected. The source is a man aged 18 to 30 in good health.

The CDR3 DNA sequence: TGTGCCAGCAGCGCTAGCGGAACCGGGGAGCTGTTTTTT. This translates into CASSASGTGELFF. The rearrangement uses TRBV7-9 and TRBJ2-2; TRBD2 agrees at 7 bases. The J segment lost 5 bases and the V segment lost 5 bases, leaving 2 bases of the junction unmatched. The CDR3 consists of 13 residues. The germline V gene encodes CDR1 SEHNR and CDR2 FQNEAQ (reference sequence).

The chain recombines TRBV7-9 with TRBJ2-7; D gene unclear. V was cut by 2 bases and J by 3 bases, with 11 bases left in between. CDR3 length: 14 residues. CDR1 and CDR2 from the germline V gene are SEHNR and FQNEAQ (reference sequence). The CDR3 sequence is CASSLSAGIYEQYF. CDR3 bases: TGTGCCAGCAGCTTATCCGCAGGAATCTACGAGCAGTACTTC.

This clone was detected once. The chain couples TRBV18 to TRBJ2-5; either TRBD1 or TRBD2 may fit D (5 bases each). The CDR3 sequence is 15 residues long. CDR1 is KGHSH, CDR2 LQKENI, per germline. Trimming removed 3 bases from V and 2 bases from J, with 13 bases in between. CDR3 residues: CASSPGTQEQETQYF. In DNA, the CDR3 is TGTGCCAGCTCACCGGGGACCCAGGAGCAAGAGACCCAGTACTTC. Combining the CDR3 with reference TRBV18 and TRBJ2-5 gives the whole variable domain NAGVMQNPRHLVRRRGQEARLRCSPMKGHSHVYWYRQLPEEGLKFMVYLQKENIIDESGMPKERFSAEFPKEGPSILRIQQVVRGDSAAYFCASSPGTQEQETQYFGPGTRLLVL.

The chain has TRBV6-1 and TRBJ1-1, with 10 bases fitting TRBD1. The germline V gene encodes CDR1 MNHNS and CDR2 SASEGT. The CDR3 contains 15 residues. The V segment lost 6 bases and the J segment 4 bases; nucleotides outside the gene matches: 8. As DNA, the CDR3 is TGTGCCAGCAGGCTAACTGGGACAGGGGTCACTGAAGCTTTCTTT. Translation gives CASRLTGTGVTEAFF.

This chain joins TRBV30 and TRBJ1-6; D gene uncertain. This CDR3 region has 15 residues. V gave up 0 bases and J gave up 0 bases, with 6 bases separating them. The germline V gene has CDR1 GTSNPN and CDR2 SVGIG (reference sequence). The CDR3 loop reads CAWSVLRSYNSPLHF. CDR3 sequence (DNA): TGTGCCTGGAGTGTCTTACGCTCCTATAATTCACCCCTCCACTTT.

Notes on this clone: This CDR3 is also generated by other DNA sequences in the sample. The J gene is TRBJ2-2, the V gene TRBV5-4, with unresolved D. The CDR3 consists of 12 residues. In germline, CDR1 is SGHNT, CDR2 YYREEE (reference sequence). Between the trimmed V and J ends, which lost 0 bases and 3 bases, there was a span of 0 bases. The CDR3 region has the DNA TGTGCCAGCAGCTTGGACACCGGGGAGCTGTTTTTT. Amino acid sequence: CASSLDTGELFF.

The CDR3 DNA reads TGTGCCAGCAGTCGGGAGGTAGCGAACACCGGGGAGCTGTTTTTT. Protein product: CASSREVANTGELFF. V usage is TRBV25-1 and J usage is TRBJ2-2; 7 bases match TRBD2. In germline, CDR1 is MGHDK, CDR2 SYGVNS. J gave up 0 bases and V 5 bases, and 3 bases lay outside the gene matches. The CDR3 length is 15 residues.

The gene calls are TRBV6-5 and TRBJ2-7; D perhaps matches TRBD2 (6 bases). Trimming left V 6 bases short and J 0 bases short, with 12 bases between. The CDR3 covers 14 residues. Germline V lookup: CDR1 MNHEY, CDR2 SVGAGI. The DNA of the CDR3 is TGTGCCAGCAGGGGGGGACTGAGCTCCTACGAGCAGTACTTC. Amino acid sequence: CASRGGLSSYEQYF.

The DNA for the CDR3 is TGTGCCAGCAGGTATAGCACAGATACGCAGTATTTT. Translation: CASRYSTDTQYF. The rearrangement uses TRBV6-6 and TRBJ2-3, with D unresolved. The CDR3 is 12 residues long. Germline V CDR1 and CDR2: MNHNY, SVGAGI (reference sequence). Trimming pared 6 bases from V and 0 bases from J, leaving 4 bases between.

The DNA for the CDR3 is TGCGCCAGCAGCTTTTCCGACAGGGACACAGATACGCAGTATTTT. Its translation: CASSFSDRDTDTQYF. The V gene is TRBV5-1, the J gene TRBJ2-3; 7 bases agree with TRBD1. This CDR3 spans 15 amino acids. From germline, CDR1 is SGHRS and CDR2 YFSETQ. The V segment lost 2 bases and the J segment 2 bases; nucleotides outside the gene matches: 5.

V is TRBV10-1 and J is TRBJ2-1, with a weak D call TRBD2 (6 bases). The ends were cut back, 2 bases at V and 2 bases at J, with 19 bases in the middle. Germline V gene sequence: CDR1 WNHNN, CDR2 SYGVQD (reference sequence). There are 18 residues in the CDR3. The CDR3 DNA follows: TGCGCCAGCAGTGAGACCAGTTGGGGGACTCAGACCTACAATGAGCAGTTCTTC. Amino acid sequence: CASSETSWGTQTYNEQFF.

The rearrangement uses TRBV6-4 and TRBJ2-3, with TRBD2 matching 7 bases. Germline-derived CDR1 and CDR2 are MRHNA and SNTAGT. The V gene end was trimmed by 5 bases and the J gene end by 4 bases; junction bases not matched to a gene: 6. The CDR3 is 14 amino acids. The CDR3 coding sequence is TGTGCCAGCAGTAGCGGGGCCCTGGCAGATACGCAGTATTTT. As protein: CASSSGALADTQYF.

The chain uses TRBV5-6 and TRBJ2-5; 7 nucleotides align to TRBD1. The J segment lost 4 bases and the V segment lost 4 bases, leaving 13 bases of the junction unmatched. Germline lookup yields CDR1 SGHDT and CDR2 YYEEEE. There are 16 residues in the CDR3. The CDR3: CASSPDLHRQGETQYF. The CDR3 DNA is TGTGCCAGCAGCCCGGACCTCCACCGACAGGGAGAGACCCAGTACTTC. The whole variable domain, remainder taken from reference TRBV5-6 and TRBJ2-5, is DAGVTQSPTHLIKTRGQQVTLRCSPKSGHDTVSWYQQALGQGPQFIFQYYEEEERQRGNFPDRFSGHQFPNYSSELNVNALLLGDSALYLCASSPDLHRQGETQYFGPGTRLLVL.

Written as DNA, the CDR3 is TGCAGTATCCGGACAGACGGAGAGACCCAGTACTTC. This sequence encodes CSIRTDGETQYF. This chain connects TRBV29-1 to TRBJ2-5, with a possible D match to TRBD1 (6 bases). In germline, CDR1 is SQVTM, CDR2 ANQGSEA. The CDR3 is 12 amino acids.

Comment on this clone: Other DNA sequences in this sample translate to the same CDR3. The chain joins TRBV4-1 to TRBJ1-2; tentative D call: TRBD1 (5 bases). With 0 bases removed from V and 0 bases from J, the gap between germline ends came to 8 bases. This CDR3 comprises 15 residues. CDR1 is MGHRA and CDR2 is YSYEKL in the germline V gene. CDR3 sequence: CASSQDTGANYGYTF. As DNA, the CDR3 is TGCGCCAGCAGCCAAGACACAGGAGCTAACTATGGCTACACCTTC.

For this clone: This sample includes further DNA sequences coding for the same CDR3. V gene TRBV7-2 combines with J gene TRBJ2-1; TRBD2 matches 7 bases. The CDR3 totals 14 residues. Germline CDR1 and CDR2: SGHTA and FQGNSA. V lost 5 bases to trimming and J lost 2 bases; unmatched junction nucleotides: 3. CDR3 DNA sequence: TGTGCCAGCAGCCCTAGCGGACCCTACAATGAGCAGTTCTTC. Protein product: CASSPSGPYNEQFF. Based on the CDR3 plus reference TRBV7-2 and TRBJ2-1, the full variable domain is GAGVSQSPSNKVTEKGKDVELRCDPISGHTALYWYRQSLGQGLEFLIYFQGNSAPDKSGLPSDRFSAERTGGSVSTLTIQRTQQEDSAVYLCASSPSGPYNEQFFGPGTRLTVL.

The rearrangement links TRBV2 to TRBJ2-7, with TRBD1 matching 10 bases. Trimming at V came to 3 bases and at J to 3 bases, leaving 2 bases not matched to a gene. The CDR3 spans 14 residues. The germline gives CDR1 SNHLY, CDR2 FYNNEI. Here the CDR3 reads CASSEGQGIYEQYF. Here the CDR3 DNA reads TGTGCCAGCAGTGAGGGACAGGGGATCTACGAGCAGTACTTC.

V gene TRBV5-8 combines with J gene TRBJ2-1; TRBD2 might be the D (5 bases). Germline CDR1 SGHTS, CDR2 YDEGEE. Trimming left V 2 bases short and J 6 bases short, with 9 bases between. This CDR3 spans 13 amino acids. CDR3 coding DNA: TGTGCCAGCAGCTTAGACTACAGCAATGAGCAGTTCTTC. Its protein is CASSLDYSNEQFF.

The CDR3: CASSLTESSSGNTIYF. The CDR3 DNA follows: TGTGCCAGCAGCTTGACCGAATCTAGCTCTGGAAACACCATATATTTT. The chain links TRBV5-4 to TRBJ1-3; D is unresolved. The CDR3 has 16 amino acids. Between the trimmed V and J ends, which lost 1 base and 0 bases, there was a span of 11 bases. The germline CDR1 and CDR2 sequences are SGHNT and YYREEE (reference sequence).

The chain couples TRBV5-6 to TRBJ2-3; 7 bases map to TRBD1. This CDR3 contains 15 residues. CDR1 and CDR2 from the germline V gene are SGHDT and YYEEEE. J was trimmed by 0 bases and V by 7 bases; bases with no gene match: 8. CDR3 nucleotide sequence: TGTGCCAGCGGAAGGACAGGTTCTAGCACAGATACGCAGTATTTT. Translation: CASGRTGSSTDTQYF.

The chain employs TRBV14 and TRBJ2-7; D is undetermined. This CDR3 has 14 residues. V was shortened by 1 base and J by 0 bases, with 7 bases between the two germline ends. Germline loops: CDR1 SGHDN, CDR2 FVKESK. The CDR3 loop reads CASSQAPFSYEQYF. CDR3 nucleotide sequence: TGTGCCAGCAGCCAAGCCCCCTTCTCCTACGAGCAGTACTTC.

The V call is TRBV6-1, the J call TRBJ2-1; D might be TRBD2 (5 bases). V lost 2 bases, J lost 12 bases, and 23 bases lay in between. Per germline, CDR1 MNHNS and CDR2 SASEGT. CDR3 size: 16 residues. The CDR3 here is CASSEYLGGNKPGQFF. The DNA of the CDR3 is TGTGCCAGCAGTGAATATCTTGGAGGAAACAAACCTGGGCAGTTCTTC.

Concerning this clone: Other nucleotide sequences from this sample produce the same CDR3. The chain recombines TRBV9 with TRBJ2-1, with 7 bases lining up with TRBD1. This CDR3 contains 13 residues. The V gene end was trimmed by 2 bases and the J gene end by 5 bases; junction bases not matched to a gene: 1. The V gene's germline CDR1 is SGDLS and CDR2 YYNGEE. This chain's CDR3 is CASSVDRNNEQFF. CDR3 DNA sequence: TGTGCCAGCAGCGTGGACAGGAACAATGAGCAGTTCTTC.

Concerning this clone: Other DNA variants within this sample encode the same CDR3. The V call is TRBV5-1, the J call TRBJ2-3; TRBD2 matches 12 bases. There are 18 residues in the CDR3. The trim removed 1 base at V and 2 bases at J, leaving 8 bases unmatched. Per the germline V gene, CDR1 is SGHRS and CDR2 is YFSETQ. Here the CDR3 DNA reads TGCGCCAGCAGCTTGTCTCGGACTAGCGGGGAGATCACAGATACGCAGTATTTT. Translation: CASSLSRTSGEITDTQYF.

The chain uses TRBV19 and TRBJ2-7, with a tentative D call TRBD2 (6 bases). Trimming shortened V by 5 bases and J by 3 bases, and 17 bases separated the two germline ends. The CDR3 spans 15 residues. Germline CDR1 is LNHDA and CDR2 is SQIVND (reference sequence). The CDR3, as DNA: TGTGCCAGTAGTCTTACAGGTTTCGGGGGCTACGAGCAGTACTTC. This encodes CASSLTGFGGYEQYF.

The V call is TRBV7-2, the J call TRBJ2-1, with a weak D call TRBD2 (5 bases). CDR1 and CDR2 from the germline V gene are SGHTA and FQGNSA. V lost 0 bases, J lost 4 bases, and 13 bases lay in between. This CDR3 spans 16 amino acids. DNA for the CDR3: TGTGCCAGCAGCTTAGCGCTAATCGGGGTGTACAATGAGCAGTTCTTC. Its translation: CASSLALIGVYNEQFF.